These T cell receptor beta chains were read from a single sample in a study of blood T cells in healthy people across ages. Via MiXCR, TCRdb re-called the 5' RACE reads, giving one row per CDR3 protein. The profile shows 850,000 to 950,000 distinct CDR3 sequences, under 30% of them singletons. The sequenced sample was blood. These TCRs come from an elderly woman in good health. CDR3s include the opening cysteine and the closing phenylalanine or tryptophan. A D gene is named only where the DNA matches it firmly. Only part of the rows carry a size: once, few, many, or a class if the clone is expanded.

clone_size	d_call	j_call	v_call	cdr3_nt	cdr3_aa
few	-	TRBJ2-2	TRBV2	TGTGCCAGCAAGGGGGTTAGGAACACCGGGGAGCTGTTTTTT	CASKGVRNTGELFF
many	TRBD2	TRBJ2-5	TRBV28	TGTGCCAGCAGGAAGCTGACTAGCGGGGGGGCCTTGGAGACCCAGTACTTC	CASRKLTSGGALETQYF
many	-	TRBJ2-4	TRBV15	TGTGCCACCAGCAGAGAGGGGTTACATGTCCTATCCTTATCCAAAAACATTCAGTACTTC	CATSREGLHVLSLSKNIQYF
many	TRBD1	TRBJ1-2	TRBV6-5	TGTGCCAGCAGCACCGGGACAGGGTTTTTAGGCTACACCTTC	CASSTGTGFLGYTF
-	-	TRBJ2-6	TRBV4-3	TGCGCCAGCAGCCAAGGGGGGTCCTCTGGGGCCGACGTCCTGACTTTC	CASSQGGSSGADVLTF
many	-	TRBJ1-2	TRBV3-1	TGTGCCAGCAGCCGAGGACCGAGCGGGGATGGCTACACCTTC	CASSRGPSGDGYTF
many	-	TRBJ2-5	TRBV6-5	TGTGCCAGCAGTTACTCGAAATTTGGAGGGGGGATAGGGGAGACCCAGTACTTC	CASSYSKFGGGIGETQYF
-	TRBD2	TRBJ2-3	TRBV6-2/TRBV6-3	TGTGCCAGTAGTTCCGACCCGGGACTAGTGGGGGCGGATACGCAGTATTTT	CASSSDPGLVGADTQYF
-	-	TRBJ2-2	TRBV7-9	TGTGCCAGCAGCTTAGTCGGCACCGGGGAGCGGTTTTTT	CASSLVGTGERFF
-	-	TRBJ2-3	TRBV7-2	TGTGCCAGCAGCTCTCATATAGGTCGGACAGATACGCAGTATTTT	CASSSHIGRTDTQYF
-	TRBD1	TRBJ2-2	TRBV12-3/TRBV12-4	TGTGCCAGCAGTCCTAGGGGCCGGGACAGGGTGGAGATCGGGGAGCTGTTTTTT	CASSPRGRDRVEIGELFF
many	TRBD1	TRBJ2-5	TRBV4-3	TGCGCCAGCAGCCGCCAGACAGGGATAGAGACCCAGTACTTC	CASSRQTGIETQYF
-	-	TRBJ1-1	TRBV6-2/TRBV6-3	TGTGCCAGCAGTCCACCCACAAGGAGAGGGAACACTGAAGCTTTCTTT	CASSPPTRRGNTEAFF
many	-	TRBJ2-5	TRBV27	TGTGCCAGCAGTGCTCTCGCGGGGGAGACCCAGTACTTC	CASSALAGETQYF
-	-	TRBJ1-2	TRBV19	TGTGCCAGTAGGAATAGGGACATTTCAAGCGATGGCTACACCTTC	CASRNRDISSDGYTF
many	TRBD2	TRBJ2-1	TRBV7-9	TGTGCCAGTGGAGTAGCGGGGGGGTACAATGAGCAGTTCTTC	CASGVAGGYNEQFF
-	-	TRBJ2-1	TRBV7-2	TGTGCCAGCAGCTCCAGCTCCGACAGACCCGAGCAGTTCTTC	CASSSSSDRPEQFF
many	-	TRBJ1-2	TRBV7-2	TGTGCCAGCAGCTTAGTAGTAGTAGGGCAGGGCGATGGCTACACCTTC	CASSLVVVGQGDGYTF
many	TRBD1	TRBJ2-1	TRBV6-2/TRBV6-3	TGTGCCAGCAGGCAAGGGGGCAGACAGTTCTTC	CASRQGGRQFF
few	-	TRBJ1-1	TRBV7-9	TGTGCCAGCAGCTTTAACGACATGAACACTGAAGCTTTCTTT	CASSFNDMNTEAFF
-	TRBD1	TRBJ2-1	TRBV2	TGTGCCAGCAACGCTGGGACAGATAACTACAATGAGCAGTTCTTC	CASNAGTDNYNEQFF
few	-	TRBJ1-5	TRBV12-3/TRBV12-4	TGTGCCAGCAGGGAGGGAGAGAATCAGCCCCAGCATTTT	CASREGENQPQHF
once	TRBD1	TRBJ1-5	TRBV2	TGTGCCAGCAGGGGCCATCAGGGGGCGAATCAGCCCCAGCATTTT	CASRGHQGANQPQHF
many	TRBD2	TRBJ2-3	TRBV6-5	TGTGCCAGCAGTCGCCGACTAGCGGGGCCCGGAGATACGCAGTATTTT	CASSRRLAGPGDTQYF
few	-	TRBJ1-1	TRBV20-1	TGCAGTGCCCCGGGCGGGGTCACTGAAGCTTTCTTT	CSAPGGVTEAFF
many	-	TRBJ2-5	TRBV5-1	TGCGCCAGCAGCTCTATCTCGGGCCTAATGTTGGAGACCCAGTACTTC	CASSSISGLMLETQYF
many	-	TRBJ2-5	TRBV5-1	TGCGCCAGCAGCTTGGTGGGGCAGTCCCAAGAGACCCAGTACTTC	CASSLVGQSQETQYF
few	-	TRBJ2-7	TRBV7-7	TGTGCTAGCAGCTTAGCATTTGGCTCCTACGAGCAGTACTTC	CASSLAFGSYEQYF
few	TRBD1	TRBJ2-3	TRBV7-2	TGTGCCAGCAGCTTAGTAGGGGGCGGTACGCAGTATTTT	CASSLVGGGTQYF
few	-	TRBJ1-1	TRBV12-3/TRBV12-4	TGTGCCAGCAGTTTACGGGACCTAAACACTGAAGCTTTCTTT	CASSLRDLNTEAFF
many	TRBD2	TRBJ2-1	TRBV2	TGTGCCAGCAGTGAACTAGCGGGGTCATACAATGAGCAGTTCTTC	CASSELAGSYNEQFF
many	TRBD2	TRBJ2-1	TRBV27	TGTGCCAGCAGGAAACAGGGTAGGATGGGTCTAGCGGGGACCCCAGGGGAGCAGTTCTTC	CASRKQGRMGLAGTPGEQFF
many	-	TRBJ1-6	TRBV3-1	TGTGCCAGCAGCCGAAGCACTGGGGGATTTTCACCCCTCCACTTT	CASSRSTGGFSPLHF
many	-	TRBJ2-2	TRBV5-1	TGTGCCAGCAGTTTACGGCTGCCGAACACCGGGGAGCTGTTTTTT	CASSLRLPNTGELFF
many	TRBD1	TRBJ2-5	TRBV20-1	TGCAGTGCTACGGGGACAGGGGGTGTTTGGGAGACCCAGTACTTC	CSATGTGGVWETQYF
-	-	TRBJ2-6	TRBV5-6	TGTGCCAGCAGCGTTGGACAGCTACTTTCTGGGGCCAACGTCCTGACTTTC	CASSVGQLLSGANVLTF
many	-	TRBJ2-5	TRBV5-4	TGTGCCAGCAGCCCTGAGACAGGCTTCAGAGAGACCCAGTACTTC	CASSPETGFRETQYF
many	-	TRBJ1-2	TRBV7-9	TGTGCCAGCAGCTTTTTGTTTCCGTGGGCCGATGGCTACACCTTC	CASSFLFPWADGYTF
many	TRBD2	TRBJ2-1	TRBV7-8	TGTGCCAGCAGCTTAGAGCGTGGGACTACTTACAATGAGCAGTTCTTC	CASSLERGTTYNEQFF
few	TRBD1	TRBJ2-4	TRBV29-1	TGCAGCGTTGCCCGGGACAGGGTGTCCAAAAACATTCAGTACTTC	CSVARDRVSKNIQYF
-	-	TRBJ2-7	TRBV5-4	TGTGCCAGCTCAGATCCCTACGAGCAGTACTTC	CASSDPYEQYF